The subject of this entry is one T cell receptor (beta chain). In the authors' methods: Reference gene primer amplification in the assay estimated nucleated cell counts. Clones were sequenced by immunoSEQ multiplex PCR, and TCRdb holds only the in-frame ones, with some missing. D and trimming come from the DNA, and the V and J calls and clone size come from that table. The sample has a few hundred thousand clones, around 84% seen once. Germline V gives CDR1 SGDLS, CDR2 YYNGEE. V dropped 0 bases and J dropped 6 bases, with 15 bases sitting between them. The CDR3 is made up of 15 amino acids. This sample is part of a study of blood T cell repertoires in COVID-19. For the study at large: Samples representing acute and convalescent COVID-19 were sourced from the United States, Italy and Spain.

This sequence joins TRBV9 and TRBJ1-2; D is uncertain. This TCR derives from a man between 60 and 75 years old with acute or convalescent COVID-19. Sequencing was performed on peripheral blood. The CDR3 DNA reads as TGTGCCAGCAGCGTAGGTACGGCCTCCGGGGATGGCTACACCTTC. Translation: CASSVGTASGDGYTF.